This TCR beta chain is drawn from a study of T cell clonality in common variable immunodeficiency. On this clone itself: This could be a read error, since a much larger clone is one nucleotide away. The sequenced fragment ends 3 residues before the CDR3 boundary, so the rest is inferred from the germline J gene.

The germline V gene has CDR1 SGHNT and CDR2 YYREEE (reference sequence). CDR3 length equals 13 residues. Some clones are missing from TCRdb's copy, which holds only in-frame ones; the method was immunoSEQ multiplex PCR. Listed for the sample are more than 55,000 clones, none seen a single time. The V gene is TRBV5-4, the J gene TRBJ2-7; 8 bases agree with TRBD1. Specimen: peripheral blood mononuclear cells. This sequence originates from a person between 18 and 75 years old in good health. The CDR3 sequence: CSSSRDRPYEQYF. The DNA read from the CDR3 is TGTTCCAGCAGCCGGGACAGGCCATACGAG.